Shown below are 16 T cell receptor beta chains from a single sample sequenced in a study of T cell repertoires in cytomegalovirus infection. TCRdb analysed the reads with MiXCR anew, one entry per CDR3 protein. This table has some 220,000 distinct CDR3 sequences, 9% to 15% appearing once. The sequenced material came from PBMCs. All receptors come from a human donor in good health (CMV status not recorded). Some clones in this sample may be carry-over from other donors' samples.

This clonotype occurred many times. The chain couples TRBV6-2 or TRBV6-3 to TRBJ2-7, with TRBD2 matching 10 bases. The germline V gene encodes CDR1 MNHEY and CDR2 SVGEGT. The CDR3 has 14 residues. The V gene end was trimmed by 6 bases and the J gene end by 2 bases; junction bases not matched to a gene: 4. CDR3 residues: CASRLAGGTYEQYF. Here the CDR3 DNA reads TGTGCCAGCAGGTTAGCGGGAGGAACCTACGAGCAGTACTTC.

In this sample, this clonotype turned up many times. The V gene is TRBV28, the J gene TRBJ1-1; possibly TRBD1 for D (5 bases). In germline, CDR1 is MDHEN, CDR2 SYDVKM. With 3 bases removed from V and 2 bases from J, the gap between germline ends came to 13 bases. The CDR3 has 15 residues. The CDR3: CASSFLLGVNTEAFF. CDR3 in DNA: TGTGCCAGCAGTTTCTTATTGGGGGTTAACACTGAAGCTTTCTTT.

This clonotype has only a few counts. The rearrangement uses TRBV5-1 and TRBJ1-1, with 8 nucleotides matching TRBD1. This CDR3 has 17 amino acids. The germline V gene encodes CDR1 SGHRS and CDR2 YFSETQ. V was clipped by 0 bases and J by 5 bases; unmatched bases: 12. The CDR3 DNA reads TGCGCCAGCAGCTTGGCCGGGACAGGCTATGGGGTTACTGAAGCTTTCTTT. It encodes CASSLAGTGYGVTEAFF.

This clonotype was seen repeatedly, ten times or more. The J gene is TRBJ2-5, the V gene TRBV12-3 or TRBV12-4; TRBD2 agrees at 8 bases. The CDR3 has 14 amino acids. Trimming cost V 6 bases and J 5 bases; bases outside gene matches: 8. The CDR3 protein is CASSFGGAEETQYF. The DNA for the CDR3 is TGTGCCAGCAGCTTCGGGGGGGCCGAGGAGACCCAGTACTTC.

This clonotype was detected only a few times. The CDR3 sequence: CASSQGISGANVLTF. CDR3 sequence (DNA): TGTGCCAGCAGCCAGGGGATCTCTGGGGCCAACGTCCTGACTTTC. The chain employs TRBV7-8 and TRBJ2-6, with a tentative D call TRBD1 (6 bases). Trimming cost V 5 bases and J 0 bases, with 8 bases left between them. Looked up from germline, CDR1 is SGHVS and CDR2 is FQNEAQ. There are 15 residues in the CDR3.

In this sample, this clonotype turned up many times. The rearrangement uses TRBV7-2 and TRBJ1-3; TRBD1 might be the D (6 bases). CDR3 length: 18 residues. Germline V gene data show CDR1 as SGHTA and CDR2 as FQGNSA. V was shortened by 0 bases and J by 0 bases, with 15 bases between the two germline ends. This CDR3 is CASSLADRPKPSGNTIYF. The CDR3 region has the DNA TGTGCCAGCAGCTTAGCCGACAGGCCTAAACCCTCTGGAAACACCATATATTTT.

This clonotype was seen many times. The V call is TRBV7-2, the J call TRBJ2-2, with 10 bases lining up with TRBD2. Germline CDR1 SGHTA, CDR2 FQGNSA. With 5 bases clipped from V and 2 bases from J, the junction kept 5 bases outside the gene matches. The CDR3 is made up of 16 amino acids. CDR3 DNA sequence: TGTGCCAGCAGCCCGCGGACTAGCGGAAACACCGGGGAGCTGTTTTTT. Its protein product is CASSPRTSGNTGELFF.

In this sample, this clonotype turned up many times. This chain connects TRBV19 to TRBJ2-2; D gene ambiguous. The CDR3 totals 15 residues. Between the trimmed V and J ends, which lost 5 bases and 4 bases, there was a span of 14 bases. Germline V gene sequence: CDR1 LNHDA, CDR2 SQIVND (reference sequence). The DNA for the CDR3 is TGTGCCAGTAGTCCGCTCGCGCTGGTCACCGGGGAGCTGTTTTTT. Translating it yields CASSPLALVTGELFF.

This chain uses TRBV18 with TRBJ2-1; D is unclear. V lost 1 base and J 0 bases, leaving 7 bases between the germline ends. The CDR3 is made up of 15 amino acids. Germline V gene lookup returns CDR1 KGHSH and CDR2 LQKENI. CDR3 in DNA: TGTGCCAGCTCACCACAGACAACCTCCTACAATGAGCAGTTCTTC. Protein sequence: CASSPQTTSYNEQFF.

The chain has TRBV6-6 and TRBJ1-2, with D possibly TRBD1 on 5 matching bases. The CDR3 runs to 15 residues. Trimming removed 0 bases at V and 7 bases at J, with 15 bases between. CDR1 MNHNY and CDR2 SVGAGI come from the germline V gene (reference sequence). The CDR3 nucleotides are TGTGCCAGCAGTTACTCTGCAGGGCCGGGGGTTGGCTACACCTTC. Residues: CASSYSAGPGVGYTF.

This clonotype showed up many times. The chain has TRBV7-9 and TRBJ2-7; possible D gene TRBD1, 5 bases. V gave up 8 bases and J gave up 6 bases, with 14 bases separating them. Germline CDR1 and CDR2: SEHNR and FQNEAQ (reference sequence). This CDR3 comprises 12 residues. The DNA for the CDR3 is TGTGCCAGCTCCCTGGGGCCGACCGAGCAGTACTTC. As protein: CASSLGPTEQYF.

This clonotype has at least ten counts. The chain joins TRBV7-8 to TRBJ1-2, with 11 bases matching TRBD1. Losses at the gene ends were 4 bases for V and 5 bases for J; bases not matched to a gene: 6. Per germline, CDR1 SGHVS and CDR2 FQNEAQ. The CDR3 sequence is 15 residues long. CDR3 region: CASSSDRGRGYGYTF. CDR3 bases: TGTGCCAGCAGCTCGGACAGGGGGCGAGGGTATGGCTACACCTTC.

V is TRBV12-5 and J is TRBJ1-5; no reliable D call. The CDR3 spans 15 residues. Germline CDR1 reads LGHNT; CDR2 reads FRNRAP. V was cut by 3 bases and J by 3 bases, with 12 bases left in between. The CDR3 region is CASGFLAGDNQPQHF. In DNA form, the CDR3 reads TGTGCTAGTGGTTTTTTGGCGGGTGACAATCAGCCCCAGCATTTT. The full variable domain, completed using reference TRBV12-5 and TRBJ1-5, is DARVTQTPRHKVTEMGQEVTMRCQPILGHNTVFWYRQTMMQGLELLAYFRNRAPLDDSGMPKDRFSAEMPDATLATLKIQPSEPRDSAVYFCASGFLAGDNQPQHFGDGTRLSIL.

The chain has TRBV7-2 and TRBJ1-6; D is uncertain. With 0 bases removed from V and 17 bases from J, the gap between germline ends came to 26 bases. This CDR3 has 17 residues. Germline CDR1 SGHTA, CDR2 FQGNSA. For the CDR3, the DNA is TGTGCCAGCAGCTTAGCCGACCGTGAATCCTATAATTCACCAGTCCACTTT. It codes for CASSLADRESYNSPVHF.

The chain is built from TRBV9 and TRBJ2-1, with TRBD2 as a possible D gene (5 bases). V gave up 3 bases and J gave up 5 bases, with 15 bases separating them. Looked up from germline, CDR1 is SGDLS and CDR2 is YYNGEE. The CDR3 runs to 15 residues. The DNA of the CDR3 is TGTGCCAGCAGCGCAGGACGAGCGGAGCACAATGAGCAGTTCTTC. Protein: CASSAGRAEHNEQFF. Full variable domain (outside the CDR3, taken from reference TRBV9 and TRBJ2-1): DSGVTQTPKHLITATGQRVTLRCSPRSGDLSVYWYQQSLDQGLQFLIQYYNGEERAKGNILERFSAQQFPDLHSELNLSSLELGDSALYFCASSAGRAEHNEQFFGPGTRLTVL.

In its sample, this clonotype is medium-sized (0.01 to 0.1%). V gene TRBV28 combines with J gene TRBJ2-1; D is possibly TRBD2 (5 bases). The CDR3 contains 19 residues. Trimming pared 6 bases from V and 3 bases from J, leaving 27 bases between. The germline V gene encodes CDR1 MDHEN and CDR2 SYDVKM. In DNA, the CDR3 is TGTGCCAGCAGCCTATGGCTGGAGGCGTCAGTAAGGTACTACAATGAGCAGTTCTTC. Protein product: CASSLWLEASVRYYNEQFF.